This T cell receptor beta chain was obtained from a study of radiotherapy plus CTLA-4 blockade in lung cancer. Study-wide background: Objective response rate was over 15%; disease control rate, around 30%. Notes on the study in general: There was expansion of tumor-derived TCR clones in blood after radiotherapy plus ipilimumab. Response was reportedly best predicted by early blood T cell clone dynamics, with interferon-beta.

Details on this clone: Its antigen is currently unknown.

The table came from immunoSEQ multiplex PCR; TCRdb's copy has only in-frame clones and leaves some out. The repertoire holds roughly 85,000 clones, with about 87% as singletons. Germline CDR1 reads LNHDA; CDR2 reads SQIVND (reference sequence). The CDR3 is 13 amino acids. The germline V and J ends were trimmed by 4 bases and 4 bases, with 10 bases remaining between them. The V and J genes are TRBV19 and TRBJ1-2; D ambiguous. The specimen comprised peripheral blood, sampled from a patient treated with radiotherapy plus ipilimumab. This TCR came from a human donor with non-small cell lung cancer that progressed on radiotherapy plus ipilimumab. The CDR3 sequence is CASSTEGGYGYTF. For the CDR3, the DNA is TGTGCCAGTAGTACGGAGGGCGGCTATGGCTACACCTTC.